A selection of T cell receptor beta chains follows, all from one sample in a study of T cells after yellow fever vaccination. From the 5' RACE reads, TCRdb called clonotypes with MiXCR, one entry per CDR3 protein. The table records around 600,000 distinct CDR3 sequences, approximately 13% of them present only once. The specimen was PBMCs, collected on the day of the yellow fever booster vaccination. The receptors shown here come from a man aged 25 to 40 who received the YFV17D yellow fever vaccine. Both conserved end residues are part of each CDR3. Fields, in order: D gene, V gene, J gene, clone size, CDR3 DNA, CDR3 protein. D genes are given only for firm matches. Not every row has a clone size; where given, it reads once, few, many or a size class.

>-|TRBV7-9|TRBJ2-1|-
TGTGCCAGCAGCCCCCCAATCAATGAGCAGTTCTTC
CASSPPINEQFF
>TRBD1|TRBV5-4|TRBJ1-2|few
TGTGCCAGCAGCTTAAAAGGCACCCGACAGGGGGCCCCCTATGGCTACACCTTC
CASSLKGTRQGAPYGYTF
>-|TRBV27|TRBJ2-3|few
TGTGCCAGCAGTTTAACCCCGGGCACGCAAACAGATACGCAGTATTTT
CASSLTPGTQTDTQYF
>-|TRBV18|TRBJ1-1|few
TGTGCCAGCCAGCCCAGCGGCACGGGAGCGAACACTGAAGCTTTCTTT
CASQPSGTGANTEAFF
>-|TRBV21-1|TRBJ2-2|few
TGTGCCAGCAGTCGGGACAGACCGTCCCCCGGGGAGCTGTTTTTT
CASSRDRPSPGELFF
>TRBD1|TRBV7-7|TRBJ2-3|few
TGTGCCAGCAGCTCAGGGGACAGCAACACAGATACGCAGTATTTT
CASSSGDSNTDTQYF
>-|TRBV7-8|TRBJ1-5|few
TGTGCCAGCAGCTTAGTCTTAGGCAATCAGCCCCAGCATTTT
CASSLVLGNQPQHF
>TRBD1|TRBV19|TRBJ1-4|many
TGTGCCAGTAGTACTCCCGGGACAGGGAATGAAAAACTGTTTTTT
CASSTPGTGNEKLFF
>-|TRBV14|TRBJ2-7|many
TGTGCCAGCAGCCACCGCCGGGACTACGAGCAGTACTTC
CASSHRRDYEQYF
>-|TRBV5-5|TRBJ2-7|-
TGTGCCAGCAGCTTCGGCAGTGATACCTACGAGCAGTACTTC
CASSFGSDTYEQYF
>-|TRBV28|TRBJ2-3|few
TGTGCCAGCAGCTCACCGGGACATTCTAGCACAGATACGCAGTATTTT
CASSSPGHSSTDTQYF
>-|TRBV6-1|TRBJ1-1|-
TGTGCCAGCAGCATCCCCGCGGGGCGGCCTGAAGCTTTCTTT
CASSIPAGRPEAFF
>TRBD1|TRBV4-3|TRBJ1-2|few
TGCGCCAGCAGCCAAGATGGTACAGGGGTATATGGCTACACCTTC
CASSQDGTGVYGYTF
>-|TRBV12-3/TRBV12-4|TRBJ2-3|few
TGTGCCAGCAGTTCACCCCCTAGCAAGGGAGATACGCAGTATTTT
CASSSPPSKGDTQYF
>-|TRBV19|TRBJ2-2|few
TGTGCCAGTAGTATAGGCCGGACAGTCGTCGGGGAGCTGTTTTTT
CASSIGRTVVGELFF
>TRBD2|TRBV6-2/TRBV6-3|TRBJ2-2|few
TGTGCCAGCAGTTCGGCGCTAGCGGGAGTGGCCGGGGAGCTGTTTTTT
CASSSALAGVAGELFF
>-|TRBV6-2/TRBV6-3|TRBJ1-6|few
TGTGCCAGCGCGCTATTCCCCGGCGGCAGGACCAGCTCCTATAATTCACCCCTCCACTTT
CASALFPGGRTSSYNSPLHF
>-|TRBV27|TRBJ1-6|many
TGTGCCAGCAGTCCAAGAGATTCACCCCTCCACTTT
CASSPRDSPLHF
>TRBD2|TRBV5-4|TRBJ2-2|-
TGTGCCAGCAGCTTGGTTAGCGGGAGATCCCCCACCGGGGAGCTGTTTTTT
CASSLVSGRSPTGELFF
>TRBD2|TRBV27|TRBJ2-6|few
TGTGCCAGCAGTTTATTCTATACTAGCGGGAGGCGGTCTGGGGCCAACGTCCTGACTTTC
CASSLFYTSGRRSGANVLTF
>TRBD2|TRBV5-1|TRBJ2-5|few
TGCGCCAGCAGCTTACTAGCGGGAGGGCTGGAGACCCAGTACTTC
CASSLLAGGLETQYF
>-|TRBV6-2/TRBV6-3|TRBJ1-2|-
TGTGCCAGCAGCCCCATGCGTGGTATCGGCGGCTACACCTTC
CASSPMRGIGGYTF
>TRBD1|TRBV24-1|TRBJ2-7|few
TGTGCCACCAGTGAAACAGACAGGGACGAGCAGTACTTC
CATSETDRDEQYF
>-|TRBV11-2|TRBJ2-1|few
TGTGCCAGCAGCTTAGAGGTCGCTCGGCGTATCCGGTACAATGAGCAGTTCTTC
CASSLEVARRIRYNEQFF
>TRBD2|TRBV18|TRBJ2-1|few
TGTGCCAGCTCATCGGAAAAGCGGGAGTACGGGGAGCAGTTCTTC
CASSSEKREYGEQFF
>-|TRBV5-6|TRBJ2-5|many
TGTGCCAGCAGCTTGGCCCGGACCCAGTACTTC
CASSLARTQYF
>TRBD2|TRBV3-1|TRBJ2-1|few
TGTGCCAGCAGCCCCGTTGGAGCGGGAGGGCCCTCGAATGAGCAGTTCTTC
CASSPVGAGGPSNEQFF
>-|TRBV5-1|TRBJ2-1|few
TGCGCCAGCAGCTTGGCGGCGGGATTCAATGAGCAGTTCTTC
CASSLAAGFNEQFF